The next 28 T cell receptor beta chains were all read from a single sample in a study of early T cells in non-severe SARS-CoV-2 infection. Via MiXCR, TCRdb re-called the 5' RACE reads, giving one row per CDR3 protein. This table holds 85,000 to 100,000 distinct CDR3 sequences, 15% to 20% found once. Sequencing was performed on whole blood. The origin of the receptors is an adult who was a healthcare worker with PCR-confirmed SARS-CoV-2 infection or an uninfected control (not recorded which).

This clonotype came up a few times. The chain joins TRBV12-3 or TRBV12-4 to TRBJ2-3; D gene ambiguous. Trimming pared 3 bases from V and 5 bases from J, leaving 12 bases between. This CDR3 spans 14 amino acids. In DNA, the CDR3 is TGTGCCAGCAGTTTTCGGCGGAAGAAAGATACGCAGTATTTT. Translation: CASSFRRKKDTQYF.

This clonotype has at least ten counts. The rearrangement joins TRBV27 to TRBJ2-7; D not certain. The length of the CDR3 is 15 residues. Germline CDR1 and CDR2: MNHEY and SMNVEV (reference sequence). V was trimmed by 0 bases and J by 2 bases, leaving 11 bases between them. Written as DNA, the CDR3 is TGTGCCAGCAGTTTATCGGCCAGATCAGCCTACGAGCAGTACTTC. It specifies CASSLSARSAYEQYF.

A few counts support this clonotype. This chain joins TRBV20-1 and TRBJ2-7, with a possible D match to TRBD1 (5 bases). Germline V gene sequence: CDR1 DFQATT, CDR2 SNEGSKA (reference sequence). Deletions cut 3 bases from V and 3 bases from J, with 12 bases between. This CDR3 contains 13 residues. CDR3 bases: TGCAGTGCTAGCCTCAGGGCTTTCTACGAGCAGTACTTC. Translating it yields CSASLRAFYEQYF.

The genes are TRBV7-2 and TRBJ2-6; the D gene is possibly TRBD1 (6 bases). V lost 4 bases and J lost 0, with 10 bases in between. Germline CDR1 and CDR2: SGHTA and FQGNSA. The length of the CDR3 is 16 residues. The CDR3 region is CASSWRTVSGANVLTF. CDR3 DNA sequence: TGTGCCAGCAGCTGGAGGACAGTCTCTGGGGCCAACGTCCTGACTTTC.

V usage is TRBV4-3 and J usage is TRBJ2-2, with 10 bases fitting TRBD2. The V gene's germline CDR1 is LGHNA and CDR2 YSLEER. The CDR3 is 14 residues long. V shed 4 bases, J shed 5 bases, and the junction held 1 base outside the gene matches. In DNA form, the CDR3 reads TGCGCCAGCAGCCCTAGCGGGAGAACCGGGGAGCTGTTTTTT. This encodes CASSPSGRTGELFF.

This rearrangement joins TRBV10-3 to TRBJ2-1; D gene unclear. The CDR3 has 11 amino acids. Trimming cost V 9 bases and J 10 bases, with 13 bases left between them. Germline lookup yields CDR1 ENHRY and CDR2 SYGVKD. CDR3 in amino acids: CAIDLNGEQFF. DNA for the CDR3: TGTGCCATAGACCTAAATGGAGAGCAGTTCTTC.

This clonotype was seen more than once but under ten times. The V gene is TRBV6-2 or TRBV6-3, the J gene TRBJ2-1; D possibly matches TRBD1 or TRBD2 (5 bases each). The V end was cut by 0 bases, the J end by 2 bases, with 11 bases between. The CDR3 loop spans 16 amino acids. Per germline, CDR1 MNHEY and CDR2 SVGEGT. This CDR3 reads CASSYSNQGPYNEQFF. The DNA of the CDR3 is TGTGCCAGCAGTTACTCGAACCAGGGACCCTACAATGAGCAGTTCTTC.

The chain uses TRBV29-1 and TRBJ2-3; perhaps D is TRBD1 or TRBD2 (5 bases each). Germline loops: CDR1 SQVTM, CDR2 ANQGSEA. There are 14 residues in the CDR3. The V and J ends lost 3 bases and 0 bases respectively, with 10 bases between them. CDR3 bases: TGCAGCGTTGACGAGGGGTCAAGCACAGATACGCAGTATTTT. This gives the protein CSVDEGSSTDTQYF.

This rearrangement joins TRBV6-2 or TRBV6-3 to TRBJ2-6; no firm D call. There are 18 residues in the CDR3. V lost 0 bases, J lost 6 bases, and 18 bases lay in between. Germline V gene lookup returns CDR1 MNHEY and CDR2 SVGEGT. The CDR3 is CASSYSITQVSKANVLTF. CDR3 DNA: TGTGCCAGCAGTTACTCGATAACTCAGGTTTCTAAGGCCAACGTCCTGACTTTC.

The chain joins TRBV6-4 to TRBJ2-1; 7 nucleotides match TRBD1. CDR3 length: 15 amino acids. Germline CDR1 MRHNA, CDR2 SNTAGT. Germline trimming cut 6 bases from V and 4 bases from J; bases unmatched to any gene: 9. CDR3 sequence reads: CASSRRQGSYNEQFF. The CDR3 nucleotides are TGTGCCAGCAGCCGACGACAGGGATCTTACAATGAGCAGTTCTTC.

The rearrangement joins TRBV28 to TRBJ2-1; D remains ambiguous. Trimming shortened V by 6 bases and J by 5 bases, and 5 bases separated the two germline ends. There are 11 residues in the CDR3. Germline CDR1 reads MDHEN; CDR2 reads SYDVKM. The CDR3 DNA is TGTGCCAGCAGGCGTAACAATGAGCAGTTCTTC. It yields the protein CASRRNNEQFF.

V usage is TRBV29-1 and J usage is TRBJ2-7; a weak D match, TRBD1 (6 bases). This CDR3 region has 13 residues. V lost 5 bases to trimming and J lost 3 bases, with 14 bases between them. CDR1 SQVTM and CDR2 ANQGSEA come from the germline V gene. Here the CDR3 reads CSVRPGHLYEQYF. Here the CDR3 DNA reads TGCAGCGTTAGACCGGGACATCTCTACGAGCAGTACTTC.

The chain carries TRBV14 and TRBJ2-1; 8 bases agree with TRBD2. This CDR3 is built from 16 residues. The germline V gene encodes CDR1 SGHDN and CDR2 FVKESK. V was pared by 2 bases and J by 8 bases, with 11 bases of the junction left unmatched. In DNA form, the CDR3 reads TGTGCCAGCAGCCAACGGAGACTAGCGAATACCCATGAGCAGTTCTTC. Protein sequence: CASSQRRLANTHEQFF. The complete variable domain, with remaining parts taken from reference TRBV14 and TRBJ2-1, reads EAGVTQFPSHSVIEKGQTVTLRCDPISGHDNLYWYRRVMGKEIKFLLHFVKESKQDESGMPNNRFLAERTGGTYSTLKVQPAELEDSGVYFCASSQRRLANTHEQFFGPGTRLTVL.

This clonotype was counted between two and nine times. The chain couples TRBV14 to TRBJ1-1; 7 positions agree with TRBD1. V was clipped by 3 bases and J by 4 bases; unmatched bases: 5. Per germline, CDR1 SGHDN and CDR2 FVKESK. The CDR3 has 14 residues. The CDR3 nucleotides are TGTGCCAGCAGCCATGGGGGACAGAGCACTGAAGCTTTCTTT. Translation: CASSHGGQSTEAFF.

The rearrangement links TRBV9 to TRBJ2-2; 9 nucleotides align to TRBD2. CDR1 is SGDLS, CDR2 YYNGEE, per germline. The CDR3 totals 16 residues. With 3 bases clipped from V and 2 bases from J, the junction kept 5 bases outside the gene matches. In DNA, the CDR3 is TGTGCCAGCAGCGGTAGCGGGAGAGATAACACCGGGGAGCTGTTTTTT. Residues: CASSGSGRDNTGELFF. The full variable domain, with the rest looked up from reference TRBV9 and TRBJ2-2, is DSGVTQTPKHLITATGQRVTLRCSPRSGDLSVYWYQQSLDQGLQFLIQYYNGEERAKGNILERFSAQQFPDLHSELNLSSLELGDSALYFCASSGSGRDNTGELFFGEGSRLTVL.

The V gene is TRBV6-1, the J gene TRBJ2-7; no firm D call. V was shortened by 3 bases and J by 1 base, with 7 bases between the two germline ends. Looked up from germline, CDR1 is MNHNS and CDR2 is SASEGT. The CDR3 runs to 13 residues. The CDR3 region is CASSDGSSYEQYF. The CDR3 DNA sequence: TGTGCCAGCAGTGACGGTTCTTCCTACGAGCAGTACTTC.

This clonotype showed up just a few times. This CDR3 is CASSSQTYSYNEQFF. The CDR3 coding sequence is TGTGCCAGCAGTTCACAGACTTACTCCTACAATGAGCAGTTCTTC. The rearrangement uses TRBV12-3 or TRBV12-4 and TRBJ2-1; D not resolved. This CDR3 contains 15 residues. Trimming pared 4 bases from V and 0 bases from J, leaving 10 bases between.

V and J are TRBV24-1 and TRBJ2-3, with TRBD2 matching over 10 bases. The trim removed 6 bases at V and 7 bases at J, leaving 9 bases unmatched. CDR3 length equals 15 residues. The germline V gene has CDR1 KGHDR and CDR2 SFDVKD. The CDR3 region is CATSSLSGGTNTQYF. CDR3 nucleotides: TGTGCCACCAGTTCCCTTAGCGGGGGGACGAATACGCAGTATTTT.

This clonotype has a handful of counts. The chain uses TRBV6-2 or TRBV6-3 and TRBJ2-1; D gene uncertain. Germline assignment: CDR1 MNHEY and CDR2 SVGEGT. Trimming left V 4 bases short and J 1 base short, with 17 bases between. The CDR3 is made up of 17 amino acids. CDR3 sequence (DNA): TGTGCCAGCAGTTCCGGCCCTCTACGTTTGTCCTACAATGAGCAGTTCTTC. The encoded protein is CASSSGPLRLSYNEQFF.

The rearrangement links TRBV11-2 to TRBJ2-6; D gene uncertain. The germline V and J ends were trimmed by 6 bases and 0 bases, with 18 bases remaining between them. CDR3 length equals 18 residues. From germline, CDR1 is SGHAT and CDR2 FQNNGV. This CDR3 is CASSPMGTRNSGANVLTF. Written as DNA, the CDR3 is TGTGCCAGCAGTCCAATGGGTACCCGGAACTCTGGGGCCAACGTCCTGACTTTC.

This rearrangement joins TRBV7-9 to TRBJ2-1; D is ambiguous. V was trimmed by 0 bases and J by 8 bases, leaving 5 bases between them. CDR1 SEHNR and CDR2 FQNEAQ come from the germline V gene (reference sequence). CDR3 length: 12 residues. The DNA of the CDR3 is TGTGCCAGCAGCTTAGCGAATCATGAGCAGTTCTTC. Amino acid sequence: CASSLANHEQFF.

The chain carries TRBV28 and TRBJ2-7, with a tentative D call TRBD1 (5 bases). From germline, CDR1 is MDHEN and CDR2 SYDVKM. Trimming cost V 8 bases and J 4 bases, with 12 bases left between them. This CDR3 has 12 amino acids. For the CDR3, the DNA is TGTGCCAGCTCAGCCAGGGTGTACGAGCAGTACTTC. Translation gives CASSARVYEQYF. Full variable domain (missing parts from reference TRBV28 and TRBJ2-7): DVKVTQSSRYLVKRTGEKVFLECVQDMDHENMFWYRQDPGLGLRLIYFSYDVKMKEKGDIPEGYSVSREKKERFSLILESASTNQTSMYLCASSARVYEQYFGPGTRLTVT.

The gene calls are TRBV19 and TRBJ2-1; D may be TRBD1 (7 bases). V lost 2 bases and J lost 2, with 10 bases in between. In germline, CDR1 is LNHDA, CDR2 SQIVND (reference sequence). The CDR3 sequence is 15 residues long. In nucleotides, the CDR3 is TGTGCCAGTAGTATAACAGGGGAGGCCTACAATGAGCAGTTCTTC. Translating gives CASSITGEAYNEQFF.

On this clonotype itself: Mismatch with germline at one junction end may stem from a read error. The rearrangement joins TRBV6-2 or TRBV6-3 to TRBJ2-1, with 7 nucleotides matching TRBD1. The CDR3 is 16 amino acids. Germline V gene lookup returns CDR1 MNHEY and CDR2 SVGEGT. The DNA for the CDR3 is TGTGCCAGCAGAATAGACAGGGTAGTCTCCTACAATGAGCAGTTGTTC. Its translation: CASRIDRVVSYNEQLF.

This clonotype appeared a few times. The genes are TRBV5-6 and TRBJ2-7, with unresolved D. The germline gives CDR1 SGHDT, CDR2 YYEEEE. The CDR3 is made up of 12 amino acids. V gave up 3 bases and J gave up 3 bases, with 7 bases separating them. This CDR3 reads CASSSDVYEQYF. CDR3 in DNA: TGTGCCAGCAGCTCGGACGTCTACGAGCAGTACTTC.

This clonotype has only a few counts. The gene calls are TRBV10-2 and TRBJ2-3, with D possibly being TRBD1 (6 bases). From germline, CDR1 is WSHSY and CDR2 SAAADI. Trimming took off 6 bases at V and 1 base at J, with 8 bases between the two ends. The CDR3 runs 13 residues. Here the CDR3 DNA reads TGCGCCAGCAGGTGGACAGGCACAGATACGCAGTATTTT. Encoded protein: CASRWTGTDTQYF.

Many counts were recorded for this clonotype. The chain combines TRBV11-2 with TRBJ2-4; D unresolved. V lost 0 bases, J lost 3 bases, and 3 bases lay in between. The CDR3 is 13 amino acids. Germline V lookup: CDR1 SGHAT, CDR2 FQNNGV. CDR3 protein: CASSLEIKNIQYF. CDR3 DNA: TGTGCCAGCAGCTTAGAGATCAAAAACATTCAGTACTTC.

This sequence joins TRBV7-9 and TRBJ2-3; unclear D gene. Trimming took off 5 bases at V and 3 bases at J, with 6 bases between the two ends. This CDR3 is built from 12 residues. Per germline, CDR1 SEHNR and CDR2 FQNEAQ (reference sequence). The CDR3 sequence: CASSRKTDTQYF. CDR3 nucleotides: TGTGCCAGCAGCCGCAAAACAGATACGCAGTATTTT.